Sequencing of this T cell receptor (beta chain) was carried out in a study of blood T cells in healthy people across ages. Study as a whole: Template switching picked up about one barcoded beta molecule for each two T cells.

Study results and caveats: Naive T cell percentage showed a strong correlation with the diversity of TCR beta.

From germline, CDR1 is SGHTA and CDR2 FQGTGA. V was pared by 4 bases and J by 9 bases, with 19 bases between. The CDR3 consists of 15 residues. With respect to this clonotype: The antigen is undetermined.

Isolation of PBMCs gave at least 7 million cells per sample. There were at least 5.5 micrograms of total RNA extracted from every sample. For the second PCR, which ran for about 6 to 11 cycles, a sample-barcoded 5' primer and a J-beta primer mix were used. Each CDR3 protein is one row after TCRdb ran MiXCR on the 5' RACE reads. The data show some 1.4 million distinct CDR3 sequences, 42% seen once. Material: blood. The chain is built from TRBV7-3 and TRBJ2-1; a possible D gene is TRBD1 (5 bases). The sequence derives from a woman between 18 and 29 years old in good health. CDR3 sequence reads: CASSSPRQKRGEQFF. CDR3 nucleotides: TGTGCCAGCAGCTCACCCCGACAGAAAAGGGGTGAGCAGTTCTTC.